These 32 T cell receptor beta chains share one sample of origin, sequenced in a study of response to subunit inactivated influenza vaccine. TCRdb reprocessed the RT-PCR reads via MiXCR and lists one record per CDR3 protein. This table has roughly 520,000 distinct CDR3 sequences, roughly 23% appearing once. Sequencing was performed on CD4+ T cells sorted from PBMCs, taken 5 days after vaccination. These receptors came from a man between 50 and 59 years old who received an inactivated influenza vaccine.

The chain uses TRBV10-3 and TRBJ2-1, with 9 bases that match TRBD2. The germline CDR1 and CDR2 sequences are ENHRY and SYGVKD. The CDR3 contains 15 residues. V shed 4 bases and J 5 bases; nucleotides not matched to a gene: 6. DNA of the CDR3: TGTGCCATCAGTGCTAGCGGGAAGGGTAACAATGAGCAGTTCTTC. Translating it yields CAISASGKGNNEQFF.

In this sample, this clonotype turned up a few times. The V call is TRBV27, the J call TRBJ2-1; D is possibly TRBD2 (5 bases). The germline gives CDR1 MNHEY, CDR2 SMNVEV (reference sequence). Trimming cost V 6 bases and J 0 bases, with 12 bases left between them. This CDR3 has 15 amino acids. In DNA form, the CDR3 reads TGTGCCAGCAGCCAAAAAACTAGCTCCTACAATGAGCAGTTCTTC. Protein product: CASSQKTSSYNEQFF.

This clonotype was seen a few times. The V call is TRBV5-6, the J call TRBJ2-5; D unclear. Trimming took off 0 bases at V and 5 bases at J, with 11 bases between the two ends. CDR3 length: 14 residues. Germline values: CDR1 SGHDT, CDR2 YYEEEE. CDR3 protein: CASSLGTSSETQYF. The DNA for the CDR3 is TGTGCCAGCAGCTTGGGCACGAGCTCGGAGACCCAGTACTTC.

The table lists this clonotype with a few counts. The gene calls are TRBV11-2 and TRBJ2-3; 13 bases map to TRBD2. The ends lost 7 bases at V and 8 bases at J; junction bases unmatched: 9. Germline CDR1 and CDR2: SGHAT and FQNNGV. This CDR3 spans 15 amino acids. Written as DNA, the CDR3 is TGTGCCAGCACCCCGGGACTAGCGGGATACGGTACGCAGTATTTT. It translates to CASTPGLAGYGTQYF.

Only a few counts were recorded for this clonotype. The rearrangement links TRBV20-1 to TRBJ2-2; TRBD2 might be the D (5 bases). Germline V gene sequence: CDR1 DFQATT, CDR2 SNEGSKA (reference sequence). The CDR3 extends over 13 amino acids. V lost 4 bases, J lost 2 bases, and 8 bases lay in between. CDR3 amino acids: CSATSSNTGELFF. The CDR3 nucleotides are TGCAGTGCTACTAGCAGCAACACCGGGGAGCTGTTTTTT.

V usage is TRBV4-2 and J usage is TRBJ1-4; 10 bases align to TRBD1. The CDR3 has 15 residues. Germline trimming cut 3 bases from V and 7 bases from J; bases unmatched to any gene: 5. Germline CDR1 and CDR2: LGHNA and YNFKEQ. This chain's CDR3 is CASSQRQGAPEKLFF. The CDR3, as DNA: TGTGCCAGCAGCCAGAGACAGGGGGCGCCTGAAAAACTGTTTTTT.

This clonotype was seen many times. The chain links TRBV4-3 to TRBJ2-7, with 8 positions matching TRBD1. J lost 7 bases, V lost 5 bases, and 7 bases had no gene match. The CDR3 runs 13 residues. CDR1 is LGHNA and CDR2 is YSLEER in the germline V gene. This CDR3 reads CASSEWTGWEQYF. CDR3 DNA: TGCGCCAGCAGCGAGTGGACAGGGTGGGAGCAGTACTTC.

The sample holds one count of this clonotype. CDR3 sequence (DNA): TGTGCCAGCAGTCGACTAAGCCAGGGGAACAATGAGCAGTTCTTC. This translates into CASSRLSQGNNEQFF. The rearrangement uses TRBV6-4 and TRBJ2-1; D might be TRBD1 (6 bases). Germline CDR1 reads MRHNA; CDR2 reads SNTAGT. The V end was cut by 5 bases, the J end by 5 bases, with 16 bases between. CDR3 length: 15 amino acids.

The chain links TRBV5-1 to TRBJ2-7; no clear D gene. V lost 1 base and J lost 0, with 14 bases in between. Germline CDR1 reads SGHRS; CDR2 reads YFSETQ. CDR3 size: 16 residues. The CDR3 is CASSLSLGPSSYEQYF. CDR3 bases: TGCGCCAGCAGCTTGTCACTCGGTCCCTCCTCCTACGAGCAGTACTTC.

The rearrangement joins TRBV7-2 to TRBJ2-3, with 10 bases lining up with TRBD1. V was clipped by 0 bases and J by 6 bases; unmatched bases: 6. Germline V gene lookup returns CDR1 SGHTA and CDR2 FQGNSA. The CDR3 is 16 residues long. CDR3 protein: CASSLAGTGVGDTQYF. The CDR3 coding sequence is TGTGCCAGCAGCTTAGCCGGGACAGGGGTCGGGGATACGCAGTATTTT.

This clonotype was observed a few times. J is TRBJ2-1 and V is TRBV12-3 or TRBV12-4; 11 nucleotides match TRBD2. V dropped 1 base and J dropped 6; count of bases not matched to a gene: 5. The length of the CDR3 is 16 residues. CDR3 protein: CASSLVAGGRVNEQFF. CDR3 in DNA: TGTGCCAGCAGTTTAGTAGCGGGGGGGAGGGTCAATGAGCAGTTCTTC.

The V and J genes are TRBV20-1 and TRBJ2-7, with TRBD2 matching over 8 bases. The CDR3 length is 15 residues. Germline V gives CDR1 DFQATT, CDR2 SNEGSKA (reference sequence). The V gene end was trimmed by 0 bases and the J gene end by 1 base; junction bases not matched to a gene: 5. CDR3: CSARDFSGISYEQYF. The CDR3 DNA sequence: TGCAGTGCTAGAGACTTTAGCGGGATTTCCTACGAGCAGTACTTC.

This clonotype has more than one count but fewer than ten. This rearrangement joins TRBV20-1 to TRBJ1-1; D may be TRBD1 (5 bases). The CDR3 runs 16 residues. CDR1 is DFQATT and CDR2 is SNEGSKA in the germline V gene (reference sequence). The V end lost 0 bases, the J end lost 7 bases, and 21 bases lay between the germline ends. The CDR3 nucleotides are TGCAGTGCTAGAGAGGTGGGGGAGAAACGGAGGAATGAAGCTTTCTTT. It translates to CSAREVGEKRRNEAFF.

This clonotype turned up a few times. The J gene is TRBJ2-7, the V gene TRBV18; the D is unclear. The germline V and J ends were trimmed by 1 base and 5 bases, with 15 bases remaining between them. The CDR3 has 15 residues. CDR1 is KGHSH and CDR2 is LQKENI in the germline V gene. The chain's CDR3 is CASSPLPMVENEQYF. The CDR3 DNA reads as TGTGCCAGCTCACCACTTCCAATGGTAGAAAACGAGCAGTACTTC. Filled out from reference TRBV18 and TRBJ2-7, the complete variable domain reads NAGVMQNPRHLVRRRGQEARLRCSPMKGHSHVYWYRQLPEEGLKFMVYLQKENIIDESGMPKERFSAEFPKEGPSILRIQQVVRGDSAAYFCASSPLPMVENEQYFGPGTRLTVT.

The rearrangement links TRBV6-1 to TRBJ2-2; 12 bases are shared with TRBD1. The CDR3 totals 14 residues. V was pared by 6 bases and J by 5 bases, with 1 base of the junction left unmatched. Germline loops: CDR1 MNHNS, CDR2 SASEGT. In nucleotides, the CDR3 is TGTGCCAGCAGGGGACAGGGGGCAACCGGGGAGCTGTTTTTT. Protein product: CASRGQGATGELFF.

The chain employs TRBV6-1 and TRBJ2-3, with 15 positions matching TRBD2. V was clipped by 4 bases and J by 2 bases; unmatched bases: 4. This CDR3 spans 17 amino acids. CDR1 MNHNS and CDR2 SASEGT come from the germline V gene. The CDR3 is CASSGGLAGGTTDTQYF. The CDR3 DNA reads TGTGCCAGCAGTGGAGGACTAGCGGGGGGGACCACAGATACGCAGTATTTT.

This clonotype was picked up a small number of times. The chain combines TRBV10-3 with TRBJ2-3, with D perhaps matching TRBD1 or TRBD2 (7 bases each). The ends were cut back, 7 bases at V and 0 bases at J, with 17 bases in the middle. CDR3 length equals 16 residues. Germline V gene lookup returns CDR1 ENHRY and CDR2 SYGVKD. The CDR3 bases are TGTGCCATCAAGGGGGCACGGGGGGAAAGCACAGATACGCAGTATTTT. As protein: CAIKGARGESTDTQYF.

This chain uses TRBV24-1 with TRBJ2-1, with D hard to call. V lost 4 bases and J 4 bases, leaving 10 bases between the germline ends. Germline V lookup: CDR1 KGHDR, CDR2 SFDVKD. CDR3 size: 14 residues. The CDR3 loop reads CATSDRWSYNEQFF. For the CDR3, the DNA is TGTGCCACCAGTGACCGATGGTCGTACAATGAGCAGTTCTTC.

The chain recombines TRBV11-2 with TRBJ2-1; 9 bases fit TRBD2. Germline values: CDR1 SGHAT, CDR2 FQNNGV. J lost 4 bases, V lost 1 base, and 2 bases had no gene match. This CDR3 has 15 residues. The CDR3 spells CASSLGSGRYNEQFF. For the CDR3, the DNA is TGTGCCAGCAGCTTAGGAAGCGGGAGGTACAATGAGCAGTTCTTC.

This chain links TRBV7-2 with TRBJ2-3; D is undetermined. The length of the CDR3 is 14 residues. V lost 2 bases and J 2 bases, leaving 8 bases between the germline ends. Germline CDR1 reads SGHTA; CDR2 reads FQGNSA. CDR3 amino acids: CASSLNIFTDTQYF. Written as DNA, the CDR3 is TGTGCCAGCAGCTTAAACATATTCACAGATACGCAGTATTTT.

The rearrangement links TRBV2 to TRBJ2-3; TRBD1 matches at 7 bases. V lost 6 bases and J lost 2; bases outside the gene matches: 8. CDR3 length equals 15 residues. Per germline, CDR1 SNHLY and CDR2 FYNNEI. The CDR3 sequence: CASRKRDSNTDTQYF. CDR3 coding DNA: TGTGCCAGCAGAAAGAGGGACAGCAACACAGATACGCAGTATTTT.

A few counts support this clonotype. The DNA of the CDR3 is TGCAGCGTTGGGACAGGGGGAATGCGTGGCTACACCTTC. Translated, it gives CSVGTGGMRGYTF. The chain links TRBV29-1 to TRBJ1-2; the match to TRBD1 covers 10 bases. Germline CDR1 and CDR2: SQVTM and ANQGSEA. Losses at the gene ends were 4 bases for V and 7 bases for J; bases not matched to a gene: 6. CDR3 size: 13 residues.

This clonotype was counted many times. The chain employs TRBV28 and TRBJ2-2, with D perhaps TRBD1 or TRBD2 (5 bases each). Germline V lookup: CDR1 MDHEN, CDR2 SYDVKM. The V gene lost 6 bases and the J gene lost 5 bases, with 13 bases spanning the gap. CDR3 length: 14 residues. Here the CDR3 DNA reads TGTGCCAGCAGGAGGGGAGTTGGTACCGGGGAGCTGTTTTTT. The encoded protein is CASRRGVGTGELFF. The full variable domain, with the rest looked up from reference TRBV28 and TRBJ2-2, is DVKVTQSSRYLVKRTGEKVFLECVQDMDHENMFWYRQDPGLGLRLIYFSYDVKMKEKGDIPEGYSVSREKKERFSLILESASTNQTSMYLCASRRGVGTGELFFGEGSRLTVL.

This chain links TRBV6-1 with TRBJ2-7, with D possibly matching TRBD2 (7 bases). V was trimmed by 4 bases and J by 1 base, leaving 11 bases between them. The CDR3 loop spans 14 amino acids. Germline-derived CDR1 and CDR2 are MNHNS and SASEGT. The CDR3 is CASSGGGVSYEQYF. DNA of the CDR3: TGTGCCAGCAGTGGGGGGGGCGTTTCCTACGAGCAGTACTTC.

The chain recombines TRBV6-2 or TRBV6-3 with TRBJ2-6; maybe TRBD2 (5 bases). Looked up from germline, CDR1 is MNHEY and CDR2 is SVGEGT. CDR3 length: 16 amino acids. The ends were cut back, 7 bases at V and 3 bases at J, with 16 bases in the middle. DNA of the CDR3: TGTGCCAGCACTTTAGGAGGCACGATTGGGGCCAACGTCCTGACTTTC. Its protein is CASTLGGTIGANVLTF.

J is TRBJ2-1 and V is TRBV3-1; D is undetermined. V was trimmed by 1 base and J by 12 bases, leaving 13 bases between them. The CDR3 consists of 13 residues. Germline CDR1 is LGHDT and CDR2 is YNNKEL (reference sequence). CDR3 nucleotides: TGTGCCAGCAGCCAAGGTCGAGCTAGTGGGCAGTTCTTC. Its translation: CASSQGRASGQFF.

The rearrangement links TRBV4-3 to TRBJ1-6; the match to TRBD1 covers 7 bases. V lost 1 base, J lost 7 bases, and 4 bases stayed unmatched. Germline assignment: CDR1 LGHNA and CDR2 YSLEER. The CDR3 consists of 15 residues. Written as DNA, the CDR3 is TGCGCCAGCAGCCAAGTTGGGACAGTAAATTCACCCCTCCACTTT. Translation: CASSQVGTVNSPLHF.

This sequence joins TRBV5-1 and TRBJ1-6, with D unresolved. Germline values: CDR1 SGHRS, CDR2 YFSETQ. This CDR3 spans 14 amino acids. The ends were cut back, 0 bases at V and 8 bases at J, with 9 bases in the middle. DNA of the CDR3: TGCGCCAGCAGCTTGGTTTCCCGGGATTCACCCCTCCACTTT. Translation gives CASSLVSRDSPLHF.

This clonotype came up a few times. J is TRBJ2-3 and V is TRBV29-1; D is ambiguous. The CDR3 extends over 11 amino acids. V dropped 4 bases and J dropped 3 bases, with 5 bases sitting between them. CDR1 and CDR2 from the germline V gene are SQVTM and ANQGSEA. In nucleotides, the CDR3 is TGCAGCGTTGGGAAGACAGATACGCAGTATTTT. It yields the protein CSVGKTDTQYF.

This rearrangement joins TRBV10-3 to TRBJ2-1, with TRBD2 matching over 9 bases. V shed 2 bases and J 12 bases; nucleotides not matched to a gene: 2. CDR1 is ENHRY, CDR2 SYGVKD, per germline. This CDR3 spans 12 amino acids. CDR3 nucleotide sequence: TGTGCCATCAGTGAGCCAGCGGGAGGGCAGTTCTTC. Translating gives CAISEPAGGQFF.

This clonotype was detected only a few times. An end of the junction does not agree with germline; a read error may underlie this. This chain links TRBV11-2 with TRBJ2-7; no reliable D call. Per germline, CDR1 SGHAT and CDR2 FQNNGV. CDR3 length equals 8 residues. The CDR3 sequence: CASSRLDF. The CDR3 DNA follows: TGTGCCAGCAGCCGTCTAGACTTC. The whole variable domain, filled in from reference TRBV11-2 and TRBJ2-7, reads EAGVAQSPRYKIIEKRQSVAFWCNPISGHATLYWYQQILGQGPKLLIQFQNNGVVDDSQLPKDRFSAERLKGVDSTLKIQPAKLEDSAVYLCASSRLDFGPGTRLTVT.

In its sample, this clonotype was seen a few times. The chain links TRBV12-3 or TRBV12-4 to TRBJ1-1; 8 bases agree with TRBD1. The CDR3 has 14 residues. The trim removed 5 bases at V and 1 base at J, leaving 3 bases unmatched. For the CDR3, the DNA is TGTGCCAGCAGTAGGGACAGGAGGAACACTGAAGCTTTCTTT. Translation: CASSRDRRNTEAFF.